This TCR beta chain was sequenced in a study of cytomegalovirus exposure and HLA in healthy donors. Amplification used 60 Vbeta primers and 13 Jbeta primers. Assay used: immunoSEQ multiplex PCR; TCRdb lists only in-frame clones, some missing. The table has roughly 180,000 clones, around 80% seen once; the top ten hold 4.5%. There are 14 residues in the CDR3. V was clipped by 4 bases and J by 5 bases, with 15 bases between them. CDR1 is SQVTM, CDR2 ANQGSEA, per germline. As regards this clone: Antigen specificity is unknown.

Overall study results and limits: In a later analysis, TCR beta V- and J-gene trimming was associated with a missense DCLRE1C variant. Some V segments, including TRBV6-2 and TRBV6-3, were excluded as indistinguishable. Most TCR beta V segments were productive about 87% or about 30% of the time in an earlier analysis.

The sequencing input was PBMCs. This clonotype was sampled from a woman aged 50 to 60 in good health and CMV-seropositive. The chain combines TRBV29-1 with TRBJ1-3; unclear D gene. The CDR3 spells CSVAPAQSRNTIYF. In DNA form, the CDR3 reads TGCAGCGTTGCACCTGCCCAGTCCAGAAACACCATATATTTT.